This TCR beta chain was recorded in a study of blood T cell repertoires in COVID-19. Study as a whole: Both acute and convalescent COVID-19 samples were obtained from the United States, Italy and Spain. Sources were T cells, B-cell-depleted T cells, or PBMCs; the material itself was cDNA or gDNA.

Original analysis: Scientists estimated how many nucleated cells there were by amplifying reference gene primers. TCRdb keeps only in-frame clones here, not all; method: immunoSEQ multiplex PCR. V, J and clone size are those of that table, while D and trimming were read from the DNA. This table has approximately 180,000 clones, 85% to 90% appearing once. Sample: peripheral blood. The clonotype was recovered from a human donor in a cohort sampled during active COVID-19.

CDR3 DNA: TGTGCCAGCAGTCCACGGACTAGCGGGATAGAGACCCAGTACTTC. Translating gives CASSPRTSGIETQYF. J is TRBJ2-5 and V is TRBV4-2; 12 positions match TRBD2. This CDR3 contains 15 residues. Per the germline V gene, CDR1 is LGHNA and CDR2 is YNFKEQ. Trimming took 6 bases from V and 4 from J; bases not matched to a gene: 6.